This TCR beta chain was recovered during a study of shared clonotypes between healthy human individuals. Study-wide context: Each donor contributed plates that comprised three CD4 naive, three CD4 memory, two CD8 naive and one CD8 memory.

DNA at roughly 0.2 ug, about 30,000 T cell genomes, went into sorted-subset replicate PCRs. The protocol was immunoSEQ multiplex PCR, while the TCRdb copy is restricted to in-frame clones and leaves out a portion. The sample comprises approximately 1.4 million clones, nearly 99% of which are singletons, and roughly 0.45% rests with the top ten. Naive CD45RA+ and memory CD45RA-negative subsets were split from CD4+ cells. This CDR3 has 16 amino acids. V lost 3 bases and J 0 bases, leaving 12 bases between the germline ends. CDR1 and CDR2 from the germline V gene are SGHRS and YFSETQ. This TCR was sampled from a man aged 30-40 years in good health. This chain links TRBV5-1 with TRBJ2-2; tentative D call: TRBD1 (6 bases). Sequencing used naive CD4+ T cells sorted from blood. Subset of the sample: CD45RA+ positively selected. The CDR3 DNA reads TGCGCCAGCAGCTACGCCGGGACAACGAACACCGGGGAGCTGTTTTTT. Translation: CASSYAGTTNTGELFF.